This entry lists 25 T cell receptor beta chains sequenced from one sample in a study of blood T cell repertoires in COVID-19. The table came from immunoSEQ multiplex PCR; TCRdb's copy has only in-frame clones and leaves some out. The sample includes tens of thousands of clones, around 84% of them seen just once. The specimen sequenced was peripheral blood. These receptors all come from a woman older than 75 in a cohort sampled during active or convalescent COVID-19.

The V and J genes are TRBV6-5 and TRBJ1-2; D perhaps matches TRBD1 (5 bases). Germline V CDR1 and CDR2: MNHEY, SVGAGI. Trimming stripped 6 bases from V and 4 bases from J, with 15 bases between. The CDR3 sequence is 14 residues long. CDR3 region: CASRETAASYGYTF. CDR3 DNA: TGTGCCAGCAGAGAGACAGCCGCCTCCTATGGCTACACCTTC.

The CDR3 region has the DNA TGTGCCAGCAGCTTAAACAGGAACACGCGACAGGTTGACACCCAGTACTTC. Translating gives CASSLNRNTRQVDTQYF. The rearrangement uses TRBV11-3 and TRBJ2-5; maybe TRBD1 (6 bases). The CDR3 runs 17 residues. The V gene's germline CDR1 is SGHNT and CDR2 YENEEA. Trimming pared 2 bases from V and 8 bases from J, leaving 24 bases between.

V and J are TRBV9 and TRBJ2-1, with TRBD2 matching over 9 bases. The V segment lost 4 bases and the J segment 1 base; nucleotides outside the gene matches: 3. The germline V gene has CDR1 SGDLS and CDR2 YYNGEE. This CDR3 comprises 15 residues. The CDR3 DNA is TGTGCCAGCAGCAAGACTAGCGGATCCTACAATGAGCAGTTCTTC. It yields the protein CASSKTSGSYNEQFF.

The V gene is TRBV9, the J gene TRBJ2-1; TRBD2 matches 9 bases. Germline-derived CDR1 and CDR2 are SGDLS and YYNGEE. The CDR3 length is 15 residues. Germline trimming cut 4 bases from V and 10 bases from J; bases unmatched to any gene: 12. The CDR3 DNA reads as TGTGCCAGCAGCCCGGCCGGGACTAGCCCTAACGAGCAGTTCTTC. This gives the protein CASSPAGTSPNEQFF.

The chain couples TRBV11-2 to TRBJ1-5; D may be TRBD1 (6 bases). Germline loops: CDR1 SGHAT, CDR2 FQNNGV. Trimming took off 1 base at V and 6 bases at J, with 13 bases between the two ends. The CDR3 spans 15 residues. Here the CDR3 reads CASSLGGGSGQPQHF. The CDR3 nucleotides are TGTGCCAGCAGCTTAGGCGGGGGCTCGGGTCAGCCCCAGCATTTT.

V is TRBV7-9 and J is TRBJ2-2; D perhaps matches TRBD2 (5 bases). This CDR3 is built from 15 residues. Germline V gene lookup returns CDR1 SEHNR and CDR2 FQNEAQ (reference sequence). Trimming took off 1 base at V and 4 bases at J, with 10 bases between the two ends. The CDR3 DNA reads as TGTGCCAGCAGCTTAGTCGGGAAGGGCACCGGGGAGCTGTTTTTT. As protein: CASSLVGKGTGELFF. The whole variable domain, remainder taken from reference TRBV7-9 and TRBJ2-2, is DTGVSQNPRHKITKRGQNVTFRCDPISEHNRLYWYRQTLGQGPEFLTYFQNEAQLEKSRLLSDRFSAERPKGSFSTLEIQRTEQGDSAMYLCASSLVGKGTGELFFGEGSRLTVL.

The gene calls are TRBV19 and TRBJ2-6; 7 bases match TRBD1. The CDR3 covers 22 residues. V was pared by 5 bases and J by 1 base, with 23 bases of the junction left unmatched. Per germline, CDR1 LNHDA and CDR2 SQIVND (reference sequence). This CDR3 is CASSPLWGQQSRGGSGANVLTF. In DNA, the CDR3 is TGTGCCAGTAGTCCCCTTTGGGGACAGCAATCCCGAGGCGGGTCTGGGGCCAACGTCCTGACTTTC.

In the case of this clone: Other DNA sequences within the sample encode an identical CDR3. The gene calls are TRBV5-1 and TRBJ2-2; D gene ambiguous. The ends were cut back, 0 bases at V and 4 bases at J, with 10 bases in the middle. The CDR3 runs 15 residues. Per germline, CDR1 SGHRS and CDR2 YFSETQ. CDR3 loop: CASSLGGRFTGELFF. DNA of the CDR3: TGCGCCAGCAGCTTGGGTGGCAGATTCACCGGGGAGCTGTTTTTT.

The rearrangement uses TRBV20-1 and TRBJ2-3; perhaps TRBD1 as D (6 bases). Trimming pared 3 bases from V and 3 bases from J, leaving 13 bases between. This CDR3 has 14 residues. In germline, CDR1 is DFQATT, CDR2 SNEGSKA (reference sequence). CDR3 loop: CSASDRDKTDTQYF. CDR3 DNA sequence: TGCAGTGCTAGTGACCGGGACAAAACAGATACGCAGTATTTT.

The V and J genes are TRBV19 and TRBJ1-5; a possible D gene is TRBD1 (6 bases). The ends were cut back, 3 bases at V and 5 bases at J, with 8 bases in the middle. CDR3 length: 13 residues. In germline, CDR1 is LNHDA, CDR2 SQIVND (reference sequence). The CDR3 protein is CASSMDRYQPQHF. The DNA for the CDR3 is TGTGCCAGTAGTATGGACAGATATCAGCCCCAGCATTTT. The full variable domain, completed using reference TRBV19 and TRBJ1-5, is DGGITQSPKYLFRKEGQNVTLSCEQNLNHDAMYWYRQDPGQGLRLIYYSQIVNDFQKGDIAEGYSVSREKKESFPLTVTSAQKNPTAFYLCASSMDRYQPQHFGDGTRLSIL.

This clone has only one observation. The chain joins TRBV28 to TRBJ1-5; D is uncertain. CDR1 MDHEN and CDR2 SYDVKM come from the germline V gene. V lost 3 bases, J lost 0 bases, and 12 bases lay in between. CDR3 length: 16 amino acids. The CDR3 DNA is TGTGCCAGCAGTTTGTTTGGAGAATATAGCAATCAGCCCCAGCATTTT. Protein sequence: CASSLFGEYSNQPQHF.

Here the CDR3 DNA reads TGTGCCATCAGTGAGTCGATACGGGACAGGGACAATGAGCAGTTCTTC. Its protein product is CAISESIRDRDNEQFF. The chain carries TRBV10-3 and TRBJ2-1; 9 bases match TRBD1. Germline CDR1 is ENHRY and CDR2 is SYGVKD. The V and J ends lost 0 bases and 5 bases, in that order; junction bases with no gene match: 5. CDR3 length equals 16 residues.

This chain uses TRBV29-1 with TRBJ2-1, with TRBD2 matching over 8 bases. The CDR3 spans 15 residues. Trimming cost V 4 bases and J 4 bases; bases outside gene matches: 9. The V gene's germline CDR1 is SQVTM and CDR2 ANQGSEA. CDR3 sequence (DNA): TGCAGCGTTGTACCAGGGACTAGAGTGTACAATGAGCAGTTCTTC. It codes for CSVVPGTRVYNEQFF.

The chain has TRBV12-3 or TRBV12-4 and TRBJ1-1; D possibly corresponds to TRBD1 (6 bases). CDR3 length: 12 amino acids. Trimming took 6 bases from V and 7 from J, leaving 12 bases between them. The CDR3 is CASSTTGLEAFF. The CDR3 nucleotides read TGTGCCAGCAGCACGACAGGCCTTGAAGCTTTCTTT.

This clone was counted only a few times. The V and J genes are TRBV5-8 and TRBJ2-7, with TRBD2 identical over 7 bases. CDR3 length: 17 residues. V gave up 2 bases and J gave up 3 bases; unmatched junction bases: 14. Germline loops: CDR1 SGHTS, CDR2 YDEGEE. CDR3 nucleotides: TGTGCCAGCAGCTTTCGGGCTAGCGGAATTTTTTTCTACGAGCAGTACTTC. Translating it yields CASSFRASGIFFYEQYF.

This sequence joins TRBV30 and TRBJ2-7, with 7 nucleotides matching TRBD2. The germline CDR1 and CDR2 sequences are GTSNPN and SVGIG (reference sequence). With 2 bases clipped from V and 6 bases from J, the junction kept 7 bases outside the gene matches. The CDR3 extends over 13 amino acids. The CDR3 reads CAWSPRSGGEQYF. The CDR3 DNA sequence: TGTGCCTGGAGTCCGAGGTCGGGGGGCGAGCAGTACTTC.

The chain uses TRBV6-5 and TRBJ1-2; D remains unclear. CDR3 length: 13 residues. V dropped 2 bases and J dropped 7 bases, with 11 bases sitting between them. Per the germline V gene, CDR1 is MNHEY and CDR2 is SVGAGI. This CDR3 is CASSYPLSVGYTF. CDR3 sequence (DNA): TGTGCCAGCAGTTACCCGTTGTCCGTTGGCTACACCTTC.

The V and J genes are TRBV2 and TRBJ2-2; 8 positions agree with TRBD2. Per the germline V gene, CDR1 is SNHLY and CDR2 is FYNNEI. This CDR3 region has 15 residues. The trim removed 10 bases at V and 4 bases at J, leaving 11 bases unmatched. The CDR3: CATNPGTSGTGELFF. The CDR3 nucleotides are TGTGCCACAAACCCCGGCACTAGCGGCACCGGGGAGCTGTTTTTT.

The V and J genes are TRBV5-1 and TRBJ1-6, with TRBD1 matching 7 bases. After removal of 4 bases from V and 6 bases from J, the junction contained 7 bases not matched to a gene. From germline, CDR1 is SGHRS and CDR2 YFSETQ. This CDR3 region has 15 residues. The CDR3 reads CASSLGQLINSPLHF. DNA for the CDR3: TGCGCCAGCAGCCTGGGACAGTTGATTAATTCACCCCTCCACTTT. The whole variable domain, remainder taken from reference TRBV5-1 and TRBJ1-6, is KAGVTQTPRYLIKTRGQQVTLSCSPISGHRSVSWYQQTPGQGLQFLFEYFSETQRNKGNFPGRFSGRQFSNSRSEMNVSTLELGDSALYLCASSLGQLINSPLHFGNGTRLTVT.

The rearrangement joins TRBV6-5 to TRBJ1-2; D remains unclear. V was pared by 7 bases and J by 5 bases, with 11 bases between. The CDR3 is made up of 12 amino acids. Germline V lookup: CDR1 MNHEY, CDR2 SVGAGI. The chain's CDR3 is CASNPAIYGYTF. The CDR3 DNA sequence: TGTGCCAGCAACCCAGCGATTTATGGCTACACCTTC.

This sequence joins TRBV19 and TRBJ2-3, with TRBD2 matching over 8 bases. In germline, CDR1 is LNHDA, CDR2 SQIVND (reference sequence). After removal of 3 bases from V and 2 bases from J, the junction contained 13 bases not matched to a gene. The CDR3 sequence is 18 residues long. CDR3 sequence reads: CASSMAPLGGRPTDTQYF. In nucleotides, the CDR3 is TGTGCCAGTAGTATGGCCCCTCTAGGCGGGAGGCCCACAGATACGCAGTATTTT.

This clone was counted once. The J gene is TRBJ1-4, the V gene TRBV19, with D unresolved. Trimming shortened V by 8 bases and J by 0 bases, and 10 bases separated the two germline ends. The germline CDR1 and CDR2 sequences are LNHDA and SQIVND (reference sequence). The CDR3 contains 14 residues. This chain's CDR3 is CASRRRATNEKLFF. The CDR3 bases are TGTGCCAGTCGCAGGAGGGCAACTAATGAAAAACTGTTTTTT.

CDR3 loop: CASGPFRQVDTQYF. The CDR3 DNA sequence: TGTGCCAGCGGACCTTTTCGACAGGTAGATACGCAGTATTTT. The gene calls are TRBV11-2 and TRBJ2-3; D possibly corresponds to TRBD1 (6 bases). V lost 8 bases and J 5 bases, leaving 17 bases between the germline ends. The CDR3 runs to 14 residues. Germline V gene data show CDR1 as SGHAT and CDR2 as FQNNGV.

The chain carries TRBV5-1 and TRBJ1-4, with 8 bases identical to TRBD1. Germline V gene sequence: CDR1 SGHRS, CDR2 YFSETQ. The trim removed 5 bases at V and 2 bases at J, leaving 14 bases unmatched. CDR3 length equals 18 residues. Here the CDR3 DNA reads TGCGCCAGCAGGACTTCAGGGGGCGCATCCTCCACTAATGAAAAACTGTTTTTT. Translated: CASRTSGGASSTNEKLFF.

This rearrangement joins TRBV15 to TRBJ1-5; D gene unclear. The CDR3 has 13 residues. V dropped 2 bases and J dropped 7 bases, with 9 bases sitting between them. The germline V gene encodes CDR1 LNHNV and CDR2 YYDKDF (reference sequence). The chain's CDR3 is CATSRPGLQPQHF. CDR3 bases: TGTGCCACCAGCAGACCGGGATTGCAGCCCCAGCATTTT. The complete variable domain, with remaining parts taken from reference TRBV15 and TRBJ1-5, reads DAMVIQNPRYQVTQFGKPVTLSCSQTLNHNVMYWYQQKSSQAPKLLFHYYDKDFNNEADTPDNFQSRRPNTSFCFLDIRSPGLGDTAMYLCATSRPGLQPQHFGDGTRLSIL.